Below are 24 T cell receptor beta chains sequenced from a single sample in a study of CD8 T cells in ankylosing spondylitis. TCRdb called the 5' RACE reads again in MiXCR, with one record for every CDR3 protein. The sample has under 35,000 distinct CDR3 sequences; roughly 6.8% are singletons. Sequencing used blood, either unsorted or a sorted T cell fraction (not recorded which). Receptors originate from a male donor with ankylosing spondylitis or in good health (not recorded which).

This clonotype showed up many times. The genes are TRBV5-1 and TRBJ2-2, with D unclear. Trimming took 4 bases from V and 6 from J, leaving 4 bases between them. The CDR3 is 11 amino acids. Per germline, CDR1 SGHRS and CDR2 YFSETQ. The CDR3 sequence is CASSVAGELFF. The DNA of the CDR3 is TGCGCCAGCAGCGTGGCCGGGGAGCTGTTTTTT.

This clonotype occurred many times. The rearrangement joins TRBV6-1 to TRBJ1-1; possibly TRBD1 for D (6 bases). The CDR3 extends over 15 amino acids. The V gene lost 1 base and the J gene lost 7 bases, with 16 bases spanning the gap. From germline, CDR1 is MNHNS and CDR2 SASEGT. CDR3 sequence reads: CASSEGIPGQIEAFF. Written as DNA, the CDR3 is TGTGCCAGCAGTGAAGGCATACCAGGACAGATTGAAGCTTTCTTT.

At least ten counts were recorded for this clonotype. V gene TRBV5-1 combines with J gene TRBJ2-3, with a possible D match to TRBD2 (6 bases). Germline lookup yields CDR1 SGHRS and CDR2 YFSETQ. This CDR3 region has 16 residues. V was pared by 3 bases and J by 1 base, with 15 bases between. CDR3 amino acids: CASSSGAASGTDTQYF. DNA of the CDR3: TGCGCCAGCAGCTCCGGGGCGGCTAGCGGCACAGATACGCAGTATTTT.

CDR3 nucleotides: TGTGCCAGTAGTATATTAGGATTAGCGGGCAGGGATGAGCAGTTCTTC. Translated, it gives CASSILGLAGRDEQFF. The chain has TRBV19 and TRBJ2-1; 7 bases match TRBD2. The junction had 12 bases not matched to a gene; V was cut back by 2 bases and J by 8 bases. The germline CDR1 and CDR2 sequences are LNHDA and SQIVND (reference sequence). The CDR3 spans 16 residues.

Ten or more counts support this clonotype. The chain is built from TRBV7-9 and TRBJ1-1; a weak D match, TRBD1 (5 bases). CDR3 length: 15 amino acids. V was clipped by 1 base and J by 6 bases, with 15 bases between them. The V gene's germline CDR1 is SEHNR and CDR2 FQNEAQ (reference sequence). CDR3 loop: CASSLGSSGSAEAFF. In DNA form, the CDR3 reads TGTGCCAGCAGCTTAGGGTCTTCAGGGAGCGCTGAAGCTTTCTTT.

This clonotype has ten or more counts. The chain uses TRBV4-2 and TRBJ2-3; D uncertain. This CDR3 has 16 residues. V shed 0 bases and J shed 0 bases, with 10 bases lying between them. Germline values: CDR1 LGHNA, CDR2 YNFKEQ. CDR3 amino acids: CASSQEADISTDTQYF. The CDR3 DNA sequence: TGTGCCAGCAGCCAAGAGGCGGATATTAGCACAGATACGCAGTATTTT.

This clonotype was counted at least ten times. The CDR3 loop reads CASSGLAVLNEQFF. The CDR3 coding sequence is TGTGCCAGCAGTGGACTAGCGGTTCTCAATGAGCAGTTCTTC. This rearrangement joins TRBV2 to TRBJ2-1, with 9 bases aligning to TRBD2. The germline CDR1 and CDR2 sequences are SNHLY and FYNNEI. The junction had 4 bases not matched to a gene; V was cut back by 4 bases and J by 6 bases. The CDR3 consists of 14 residues.

The rearrangement uses TRBV29-1 and TRBJ2-1; D is unresolved. CDR3 length equals 13 residues. V dropped 7 bases and J dropped 2 bases, with 12 bases sitting between them. Germline CDR1 SQVTM, CDR2 ANQGSEA. CDR3 protein: CSATVGTYNEQFF. The CDR3 region has the DNA TGCAGCGCAACGGTGGGGACCTACAATGAGCAGTTCTTC.

This clonotype was recorded at least ten times. Its ends do not fully match the called genes, so a read error is possible. V gene TRBV20-1 combines with J gene TRBJ2-3; no clear D. CDR1 is DFQATT and CDR2 is SNEGSKA in the germline V gene (reference sequence). This CDR3 has 10 residues. CDR3 protein: CSAREDTQYF. Written as DNA, the CDR3 is TGCAGTGCAAGAGAGGATACGCAGTATTTT.

In this sample, this clonotype turned up many times. The chain is built from TRBV3-1 and TRBJ2-1; tentative D call: TRBD1 (5 bases). This CDR3 is built from 16 residues. Germline CDR1 and CDR2: LGHDT and YNNKEL (reference sequence). The germline V and J ends were trimmed by 3 bases and 3 bases, with 15 bases remaining between them. The CDR3 region has the DNA TGTGCCAGCAGCCATAAGCGCAGGGTGGACTACAATGAGCAGTTCTTC. This translates into CASSHKRRVDYNEQFF.

This clonotype has a count of ten or more. The chain employs TRBV10-1 and TRBJ2-1; D unresolved. Trimming left V 5 bases short and J 1 base short, with 9 bases between. Germline V gene data show CDR1 as WNHNN and CDR2 as SYGVQD (reference sequence). The CDR3 sequence is 14 residues long. CDR3 residues: CASSRKESYNEQFF. For the CDR3, the DNA is TGCGCCAGCAGTAGAAAGGAATCCTACAATGAGCAGTTCTTC.

The table lists this clonotype with many counts. The V gene is TRBV12-3 or TRBV12-4, the J gene TRBJ2-5; a possible D gene is TRBD2 (6 bases). The V end lost 3 bases, the J end lost 4 bases, and 12 bases lay between the germline ends. The CDR3 runs 14 residues. The chain's CDR3 is CASSFGGTGETQYF. Written as DNA, the CDR3 is TGTGCCAGCAGTTTTGGGGGGACCGGAGAGACCCAGTACTTC.

In its sample, this clonotype was seen many times. V and J are TRBV29-1 and TRBJ2-7; TRBD1 is a possible D gene (6 bases). CDR1 is SQVTM and CDR2 is ANQGSEA in the germline V gene. The CDR3 covers 12 residues. Trimming pared 3 bases from V and 5 bases from J, leaving 11 bases between. CDR3 coding DNA: TGCAGCGTTGAGGACAGTCCGGACGAGCAGTACTTC. Translating gives CSVEDSPDEQYF.

This clonotype was detected many times. The CDR3 DNA reads TGTGCCAGCAGGTGGGAGCAAAAGGAGACCCAGTACTTC. Amino acid sequence: CASRWEQKETQYF. V and J are TRBV2 and TRBJ2-5, with D maybe TRBD2 (5 bases). This CDR3 has 13 residues. Germline-derived CDR1 and CDR2 are SNHLY and FYNNEI. Trimming took off 6 bases at V and 5 bases at J, with 13 bases between the two ends.

This clonotype was detected many times. CDR3 protein: CASSQGRASHEQYF. DNA of the CDR3: TGTGCCAGCAGCCAAGGCAGGGCAAGCCACGAGCAGTACTTC. The rearrangement uses TRBV5-5 and TRBJ2-7, with D maybe TRBD1 (5 bases). V was cut by 4 bases and J by 5 bases, with 16 bases left in between. Germline-derived CDR1 and CDR2 are SGHKS and YYEKEE (reference sequence). The CDR3 length is 14 residues.

This clonotype was recorded many times. J is TRBJ2-1 and V is TRBV15; D possibly uses TRBD1 or TRBD2 (5 bases each). The CDR3 has 14 residues. CDR1 and CDR2 from the germline V gene are LNHNV and YYDKDF (reference sequence). V was shortened by 6 bases and J by 6 bases, with 15 bases between the two germline ends. In nucleotides, the CDR3 is TGTGCCACCAGGGGACGGTCCTTACCCAATGAGCAGTTCTTC. Its translation is CATRGRSLPNEQFF. Combining the CDR3 with reference TRBV15 and TRBJ2-1 gives the whole variable domain DAMVIQNPRYQVTQFGKPVTLSCSQTLNHNVMYWYQQKSSQAPKLLFHYYDKDFNNEADTPDNFQSRRPNTSFCFLDIRSPGLGDTAMYLCATRGRSLPNEQFFGPGTRLTVL.

This sequence joins TRBV5-1 and TRBJ2-3; no reliable D call. The CDR3 has 13 amino acids. Trimming removed 4 bases from V and 6 bases from J, with 12 bases in between. From germline, CDR1 is SGHRS and CDR2 YFSETQ. CDR3 sequence reads: CASSAPPRDTQYF. In DNA form, the CDR3 reads TGCGCCAGCAGCGCCCCCCCGCGGGATACGCAGTATTTT.

This rearrangement joins TRBV6-6 to TRBJ2-3; D is possibly TRBD2 (6 bases). Trimming removed 2 bases from V and 0 bases from J, with 9 bases in between. The CDR3 extends over 15 amino acids. Germline CDR1 reads MNHNY; CDR2 reads SVGAGI (reference sequence). Here the CDR3 DNA reads TGTGCCAGCAGTTACCCCAGCGGGAGCACAGATACGCAGTATTTT. Its translation: CASSYPSGSTDTQYF.

This clonotype was detected many times. V is TRBV15 and J is TRBJ2-5; a possible D gene is TRBD1 (6 bases). V was cut by 0 bases and J by 2 bases, with 7 bases left in between. Germline CDR1 and CDR2: LNHNV and YYDKDF (reference sequence). CDR3 size: 14 residues. CDR3 sequence: CATSREDRQETQYF. CDR3 DNA: TGTGCCACCAGCAGAGAGGACAGACAAGAGACCCAGTACTTC.

The CDR3 coding sequence is TGTGCCAGCAGCTCGACTAGCGGGAGGGCCAATAATGAGCAGTTCTTC. Its protein is CASSSTSGRANNEQFF. V and J are TRBV7-9 and TRBJ2-1; 14 bases are shared with TRBD2. V lost 4 bases to trimming and J lost 7 bases; unmatched junction nucleotides: 6. This CDR3 has 16 residues. CDR1 SEHNR and CDR2 FQNEAQ come from the germline V gene (reference sequence).

The chain links TRBV7-9 to TRBJ2-5; 10 positions agree with TRBD1. The length of the CDR3 is 16 residues. Germline CDR1 and CDR2: SEHNR and FQNEAQ (reference sequence). The V and J ends lost 0 bases and 3 bases, in that order; junction bases with no gene match: 4. The CDR3 nucleotides are TGTGCCAGCAGCTTAGCTGGGACAGGGGTTAAAGAGACCCAGTACTTC. Translated, it gives CASSLAGTGVKETQYF. Combining the CDR3 with reference TRBV7-9 and TRBJ2-5 gives the whole variable domain DTGVSQNPRHKITKRGQNVTFRCDPISEHNRLYWYRQTLGQGPEFLTYFQNEAQLEKSRLLSDRFSAERPKGSFSTLEIQRTEQGDSAMYLCASSLAGTGVKETQYFGPGTRLLVL.

This clonotype was counted at least ten times. This sequence joins TRBV20-1 and TRBJ2-5, with D perhaps TRBD1 or TRBD2 (5 bases each). Germline V gene lookup returns CDR1 DFQATT and CDR2 SNEGSKA (reference sequence). The CDR3 runs 15 residues. Between the trimmed V and J ends, which lost 0 bases and 5 bases, there was a span of 16 bases. The CDR3 sequence: CSARDGRDPGETQYF. CDR3 bases: TGCAGTGCTAGAGATGGAAGGGACCCGGGGGAGACCCAGTACTTC.

Ten or more counts support this clonotype. The rearrangement uses TRBV28 and TRBJ2-3; D gene ambiguous. Looked up from germline, CDR1 is MDHEN and CDR2 is SYDVKM. The CDR3 consists of 13 residues. V dropped 8 bases and J dropped 8 bases, with 17 bases sitting between them. The chain's CDR3 is CASCQPGMVTQYF. CDR3 nucleotide sequence: TGTGCCAGCTGCCAGCCTGGAATGGTTACGCAGTATTTT.

This clonotype was detected ten times or more. The V gene is TRBV12-3 or TRBV12-4, the J gene TRBJ2-2; TRBD2 agrees at 7 bases. V lost 2 bases, J lost 4 bases, and 7 bases stayed unmatched. There are 16 residues in the CDR3. The CDR3 sequence is CASSLRGGPSTGELFF. The CDR3 DNA is TGTGCCAGCAGTTTAAGGGGAGGGCCGAGCACCGGGGAGCTGTTTTTT.